This entry concerns a single TCR beta chain. What it binds is not known. Use of 60 Vbeta and 13 Jbeta primers characterized the PCR. Sequenced by immunoSEQ multiplex PCR; TCRdb stores in-frame clones only, minus some. The sample includes roughly 50,000 clones. The data belong to a study of cytomegalovirus exposure and HLA in healthy donors. Study-level results: Common viral pathogens seemed to be connected with several of the most significant clusters, according to a later analysis. The authors later linked a missense DCLRE1C variant to TCR beta V- and J-gene trimming.

CDR1 and CDR2 (germline): SGHRS, YFSETQ. V was pared by 0 bases and J by 7 bases, with 9 bases of the junction left unmatched. CDR3 length: 17 residues. Sequenced input: PBMCs. The rearrangement joins TRBV5-1 to TRBJ2-2, with 10 bases identical to TRBD1. The clonotype was recovered from a female donor in good health and CMV-seronegative. CDR3 amino acids: CASSLVAGQGNGGELFF. The CDR3 DNA is TGCGCCAGCAGCTTGGTAGCGGGACAGGGGAATGGCGGGGAGCTGTTTTTT.